This T cell receptor beta chain derives from a study of OX40 agonist ivuxolimab in advanced cancers. Study-wide context: Ivuxolimab, which targeted the costimulatory receptor OX40 (CD134), was an agonistic, fully human IgG2 monoclonal antibody. Intravenous ivuxolimab was administered to patients every 2 weeks at six dose levels: 0.01, 0.1, 0.3, 1.5, 3 and 10 mg/kg. Of the roughly 53 patients in dose escalation, around 20 had hepatocellular carcinoma, about 15 had melanoma, 9 had renal cell carcinoma and 9 had head and neck cancer. A male proportion of roughly 85% and a mean age of about 60 years, ranging from roughly 20 to 80, were recorded for the dose-escalation cohort. Prior anti-PD-1, anti-PD-L1 or anti-CTLA-4 therapy was permitted, and 40% to 50% of dose-escalation patients had received checkpoint inhibitors. Partial responses occurred in three dose-escalation patients: two with cutaneous melanoma and one with hepatocellular carcinoma. The purpose of peripheral TCRbeta sequencing was to test whether ivuxolimab changed TCR sequence diversity and led to clonal T-cell expansion. The monotherapy dose-escalation portion (N = 52 patients) of the phase I ivuxolimab trial is reported in the paper. Points the paper makes about the study in general: Antigen specificity was not determined for the clonally expanded peripheral T cells. On average, CD8+ T cells showed more expanded clones than CD4+ T cells after ivuxolimab. At doses of 0.1 to 3.0 mg/kg, clonal expansion of both CD4+ and CD8+ T cells in blood was seen between baseline and week 6. Low levels of normalized T-cell clonal expansion were also shown by some nonresponding patients. In the 0.1-3.0 mg/kg groups, partial responders were among the patients with the lowest normalized peripheral clonal expansion, particularly in CD8+ T cells.

From the cysteine through the phenylalanine, the CDR3 covers 14 amino acids. CDR3 DNA only is kept here, 42 bases in frame from base 1. Via the germline V gene, CDR1 is SGHRS and CDR2 YFSETQ. V sheds 3 bases and J sheds 7 bases, leaving 16 bases between their ends. Genomic DNA was isolated from the sorted cells so that the TCRbeta CDR3 region could be sequenced. The immunoSEQ Assay was used to sequence the TCRbeta CDR3 regions. The immuneACCESS repertoire file appears here via TCRdb, limited to in-frame rearrangements. These files lack a portion of the clones; in checked studies, under half of the deficit traces to unresolved V genes, and the cause of the others is not known. This sample comprises tens of thousands of clones, 89% of them detected only once. Together, the top ten hold more than 9.5% of the sample. The trial excluded patients who had a history of autoimmune disease or who were on systemic immunosuppression. Peripheral blood for TCR sequencing was collected from all dose cohorts at baseline, on cycle 4 day 1, and on cycle 7 day 1. Samples were obtained from an open-label, multicenter, first-in-human phase I dose-escalation trial of ivuxolimab. Adults with locally advanced or metastatic head and neck squamous cell, hepatocellular, melanoma or renal cell carcinoma were enrolled in the trial. Before TCR sequencing, CD4+ T cells and CD8+ T cells were sorted from peripheral blood as separate populations.

To note about this clone: The antigen it binds to is not known. No qualities accompany the bases; no much larger clone lies one base away.

The source material was CD4+ or CD8+ T cells sorted from blood, sampled in a trial of the OX40 agonist ivuxolimab. Rearrangement joined TRBV5-1 to TRBJ1-1, with a weak D call of TRBD1 (6 bases match). The TCR originated in an adult with an advanced solid tumor such as melanoma, head and neck, liver or kidney cancer. The nucleotide sequence reads as follows: TGCGCCAGCAGCTCCCCGACAGGCAATCTTGAAGCTTTCTTT. Its product reads: CASSSPTGNLEAFF.